What follows are 29 T cell receptor beta chains derived from one specimen sequenced in a study of T cells in Graves' hyperthyroidism and ophthalmopathy. TCR beta CDR3 regions were amplified from RNA transcripts. During a first-round RT-PCR of the TCR CDR3, the HTBI primer set was used. TCRdb re-analysed the multiplex PCR reads in MiXCR, keeping a single row per CDR3 protein. The sample contains hundreds of thousands of distinct CDR3 sequences, roughly 15% of which appear only once. Material: blood. These receptors were obtained from a woman aged 18-29 years with Graves' hyperthyroidism.

This clonotype showed up just a few times. The chain links TRBV10-3 to TRBJ2-3; 8 bases agree with TRBD1. This CDR3 has 14 amino acids. Germline CDR1 reads ENHRY; CDR2 reads SYGVKD. After removal of 6 bases from V and 1 base from J, the junction contained 3 bases not matched to a gene. The CDR3 DNA sequence: TGTGCCATCAGCTCACAGGGGGGCACAGATACGCAGTATTTT. Residues: CAISSQGGTDTQYF.

This clonotype occurred a few times. The chain employs TRBV28 and TRBJ2-3; D is perhaps TRBD2 (6 bases). V was shortened by 6 bases and J by 0 bases, with 16 bases between the two germline ends. The CDR3 length is 16 residues. Germline lookup yields CDR1 MDHEN and CDR2 SYDVKM. As DNA, the CDR3 is TGTGCCAGCAGCCGACACGGGACTCCTAGCACAGATACGCAGTATTTT. Encoded protein: CASSRHGTPSTDTQYF.

There are a few counts of this clonotype. The chain couples TRBV9 to TRBJ2-7; maybe TRBD2 (6 bases). This CDR3 contains 16 residues. Trimming took off 4 bases at V and 3 bases at J, with 20 bases between the two ends. The V gene's germline CDR1 is SGDLS and CDR2 YYNGEE. The DNA for the CDR3 is TGTGCCAGCAGCCTAAACCCGACTAGATTAGGCTACGAGCAGTACTTC. Protein: CASSLNPTRLGYEQYF.

This clonotype was seen more than once but under ten times. The rearrangement uses TRBV4-1 and TRBJ2-3; 15 bases match TRBD2. Per the germline V gene, CDR1 is MGHRA and CDR2 is YSYEKL. J gave up 3 bases and V 0 bases, and 13 bases lay outside the gene matches. This CDR3 has 21 residues. The CDR3 reads CASSQDWGRKGLAGGTDTQYF. In nucleotides, the CDR3 is TGCGCCAGCAGCCAAGATTGGGGCAGGAAAGGACTAGCGGGAGGGACAGATACGCAGTATTTT.

The rearrangement joins TRBV20-1 to TRBJ2-5; 10 bases agree with TRBD2. The CDR3 has 14 residues. Looked up from germline, CDR1 is DFQATT and CDR2 is SNEGSKA (reference sequence). The trim removed 1 base at V and 5 bases at J, leaving 4 bases unmatched. This CDR3 is CSARVAGGHETQYF. Written as DNA, the CDR3 is TGCAGTGCTAGAGTAGCGGGAGGACACGAGACCCAGTACTTC.

This rearrangement joins TRBV12-3 or TRBV12-4 to TRBJ2-3; the D gene is possibly TRBD2 (5 bases). The germline V and J ends were trimmed by 3 bases and 2 bases, with 21 bases remaining between them. CDR3 length equals 18 residues. The CDR3 here is CASSFSWLAIANTDTQYF. DNA of the CDR3: TGTGCCAGCAGTTTTAGTTGGCTAGCCATAGCTAACACAGATACGCAGTATTTT.

There are many counts of this clonotype. The V call is TRBV24-1, the J call TRBJ2-2, with 8 positions matching TRBD1. The V gene's germline CDR1 is KGHDR and CDR2 SFDVKD. V trimming: 4 bases; J trimming: 5 bases; junction bases outside the gene matches: 14. CDR3 length equals 18 residues. In DNA, the CDR3 is TGTGCCACCAGTGACTATTTTCCCGGACAGGGCAGGACCGGGGAGCTGTTTTTT. Its protein product is CATSDYFPGQGRTGELFF.

This clonotype was seen many times. The chain couples TRBV7-2 to TRBJ2-5; D is uncertain. V lost 7 bases and J lost 5, with 20 bases in between. The CDR3 has 15 residues. Germline CDR1 SGHTA, CDR2 FQGNSA. The CDR3 region is CASISHLKVGETQYF. The CDR3, as DNA: TGTGCCAGCATCTCCCATTTGAAGGTTGGCGAGACCCAGTACTTC.

In its sample, this clonotype was seen many times. The J gene is TRBJ2-1, the V gene TRBV4-2, with D tentatively TRBD2 (6 bases). The V and J ends lost 1 base and 4 bases respectively, with 14 bases between them. CDR1 LGHNA and CDR2 YNFKEQ come from the germline V gene. The CDR3 contains 16 residues. The CDR3 is CASSQAASVGYNEQFF. The CDR3 DNA is TGTGCCAGCAGCCAAGCCGCTAGCGTAGGGTACAATGAGCAGTTCTTC.

This clonotype was detected many times. The chain links TRBV6-2 or TRBV6-3 to TRBJ2-7, with 7 nucleotides matching TRBD2. Germline V lookup: CDR1 MNHEY, CDR2 SVGEGT. The CDR3 spans 17 residues. V trimming: 0 bases; J trimming: 2 bases; junction bases outside the gene matches: 10. CDR3 DNA sequence: TGTGCCAGCAGTTACTCTCCGTGGGAGGGAGGTACCTACGAGCAGTACTTC. It is translated as CASSYSPWEGGTYEQYF.

This clonotype was counted at least ten times. This chain uses TRBV15 with TRBJ2-5; D is perhaps TRBD1 or TRBD2 (5 bases each). Looked up from germline, CDR1 is LNHNV and CDR2 is YYDKDF (reference sequence). The germline V and J ends were trimmed by 3 bases and 4 bases, with 12 bases remaining between them. This CDR3 contains 14 residues. CDR3: CATSRRGVGETQYF. DNA of the CDR3: TGTGCCACCAGCAGGAGGGGCGTTGGAGAGACCCAGTACTTC.

This sequence joins TRBV19 and TRBJ2-2; D gene ambiguous. Between the trimmed V and J ends, which lost 3 bases and 6 bases, there was a span of 8 bases. The length of the CDR3 is 13 residues. Germline loops: CDR1 LNHDA, CDR2 SQIVND (reference sequence). CDR3 in amino acids: CASSMYSPGELFF. In DNA form, the CDR3 reads TGTGCCAGTAGTATGTACAGTCCCGGGGAGCTGTTTTTT.

This clonotype was detected many times. The rearrangement uses TRBV2 and TRBJ2-5; TRBD1 aligns across 11 bases. CDR1 is SNHLY and CDR2 is FYNNEI in the germline V gene. The CDR3 length is 15 residues. V dropped 1 base and J dropped 5; count of bases not matched to a gene: 3. The CDR3 DNA is TGTGCCAGCAGTGAAGGGGACAGGGGGTATGAGACCCAGTACTTC. Translated: CASSEGDRGYETQYF.

This clonotype showed up many times. The chain carries TRBV7-3 and TRBJ1-1; no reliable D call. Germline values: CDR1 SGHTA, CDR2 FQGTGA. Trimming cost V 4 bases and J 1 base, with 10 bases left between them. The CDR3 has 14 amino acids. In DNA, the CDR3 is TGTGCCAGCAGCTCAAATCCCGGGAACACTGAAGCTTTCTTT. This encodes CASSSNPGNTEAFF.

The chain has TRBV7-9 and TRBJ2-7; 8 bases fit TRBD2. The CDR3 is 16 residues long. Germline CDR1 and CDR2: SEHNR and FQNEAQ (reference sequence). The V and J ends lost 0 bases and 5 bases, in that order; junction bases with no gene match: 9. The CDR3 loop is CASSLARGAGAHEQYF. Here the CDR3 DNA reads TGTGCCAGCAGCTTAGCGCGGGGGGCGGGAGCTCACGAGCAGTACTTC.

This clonotype was picked up a small number of times. V usage is TRBV7-9 and J usage is TRBJ2-5; TRBD2 matches at 9 bases. J lost 3 bases, V lost 1 base, and 6 bases had no gene match. This CDR3 contains 16 residues. Germline V gene data show CDR1 as SEHNR and CDR2 as FQNEAQ (reference sequence). The DNA for the CDR3 is TGTGCCAGCAGCTTAGACGCGGGAGGGCCAGAAGAGACCCAGTACTTC. Protein product: CASSLDAGGPEETQYF.

This clonotype was counted ten times or more. The CDR3 DNA reads TGTGCCAGCAGCTTAGCGGGGGACATTCAGTACTTC. This encodes CASSLAGDIQYF. The chain combines TRBV11-2 with TRBJ2-4, with a possible D match to TRBD2 (6 bases). Trimming took 1 base from V and 8 from J, leaving 6 bases between them. The CDR3 consists of 12 residues. The germline V gene encodes CDR1 SGHAT and CDR2 FQNNGV.

For this clonotype: A much bigger clone sits one base away, suggesting this may be a read error. The chain links TRBV12-3 or TRBV12-4 to TRBJ2-7; 8 nucleotides align to TRBD2. The CDR3 loop spans 15 amino acids. CDR3 nucleotide sequence: TGTGCCAGCAGTTTGAGGCGGGAGGCCTCCTACGAGCGGTACTTC. Amino acids: CASSLRREASYERYF.

The sample holds one count of this clonotype. The chain carries TRBV4-2 and TRBJ1-5; weak D call: TRBD1 (6 bases). There are 15 residues in the CDR3. Germline V gene data show CDR1 as LGHNA and CDR2 as YNFKEQ. Trimming shortened V by 3 bases and J by 2 bases, and 11 bases separated the two germline ends. The CDR3 nucleotides read TGTGCCAGCAGCCATGGCGACAGGTGCAATCAGCCCCAGCATTTT. Protein sequence: CASSHGDRCNQPQHF.

This clonotype was detected only a few times. This chain joins TRBV19 and TRBJ1-1; D unresolved. The ends were cut back, 3 bases at V and 4 bases at J, with 12 bases in the middle. Looked up from germline, CDR1 is LNHDA and CDR2 is SQIVND (reference sequence). The CDR3 length is 14 residues. CDR3 sequence: CASSIGGPGTEAFF. CDR3 bases: TGTGCCAGTAGTATCGGCGGCCCGGGCACTGAAGCTTTCTTT.

The CDR3 bases are TGCGCCAGCAGCCAAGACCTGGAATCCTACGAGCAGTACTTC. It encodes CASSQDLESYEQYF. The J gene is TRBJ2-7, the V gene TRBV4-3; D remains unclear. V lost 0 bases, J lost 1 base, and 7 bases lay in between. Germline V lookup: CDR1 LGHNA, CDR2 YSLEER. CDR3 size: 14 residues.

A word on this clonotype: An end of the junction does not agree with germline; a read error may underlie this. CDR3 DNA: TGTGCCGGCAGCTGGGACATCGCGAACACCGGGGAGCTGTTTTTT. Protein product: CAGSWDIANTGELFF. V and J are TRBV28 and TRBJ2-2, with TRBD1 as a possible D gene (6 bases). This CDR3 has 15 amino acids. CDR1 is MDHEN, CDR2 SYDVKM, per germline.

Comments on this clonotype: Compared with germline, one end of the junction differs, possibly owing to a read error. The V and J genes are TRBV7-6 and TRBJ2-1, with 7 bases identical to TRBD2. Germline assignment: CDR1 SGHVS and CDR2 FNYEAQ. This CDR3 has 11 residues. The CDR3 nucleotides read TGTGCCAGCAGCCTAGCGGAGAGGCAGTTCTTC. Translated: CASSLAERQFF.

A few counts support this clonotype. CDR3 nucleotide sequence: TGTGCCAGCACCTGGCAGCTCACCGGGGAGCTGTTTTTT. Its translation: CASTWQLTGELFF. This chain links TRBV4-2 with TRBJ2-2; D is ambiguous. The CDR3 length is 13 residues. Per the germline V gene, CDR1 is LGHNA and CDR2 is YNFKEQ. The V and J ends lost 7 bases and 4 bases respectively, with 10 bases between them.

J is TRBJ1-1 and V is TRBV29-1; D gene unclear. Germline CDR1 SQVTM, CDR2 ANQGSEA. The length of the CDR3 is 16 residues. V dropped 3 bases and J dropped 4 bases, with 21 bases sitting between them. The CDR3 sequence is CSVDPRKVPKGTEAFF. The CDR3 DNA follows: TGCAGCGTTGATCCCAGAAAGGTTCCAAAGGGCACTGAAGCTTTCTTT. Full variable domain (remainder filled in from reference TRBV29-1 and TRBJ1-1): SAVISQKPSRDICQRGTSLTIQCQVDSQVTMMFWYRQQPGQSLTLIATANQGSEATYESGFVIDKFPISRPNLTFSTLTVSNMSPEDSSIYLCSVDPRKVPKGTEAFFGQGTRLTVV.

The chain is built from TRBV11-2 and TRBJ2-7; D unresolved. CDR3 size: 13 residues. V was trimmed by 4 bases and J by 1 base, leaving 8 bases between them. CDR1 and CDR2 (germline): SGHAT, FQNNGV. The CDR3 nucleotides are TGTGCCAGCAGCTCTACTACGTCCTACGAGCAGTACTTC. Its protein is CASSSTTSYEQYF.

V is TRBV6-5 and J is TRBJ1-2, with 9 bases matching TRBD1. V trimming: 2 bases; J trimming: 5 bases; junction bases outside the gene matches: 12. This CDR3 region has 17 residues. Germline V gene sequence: CDR1 MNHEY, CDR2 SVGAGI. DNA of the CDR3: TGTGCCAGCAGTTACCGGACAGGGGCGGCGACACGGTATGGCTACACCTTC. It is translated as CASSYRTGAATRYGYTF.

This clonotype has a count of ten or more. The V call is TRBV30, the J call TRBJ1-6; no definite D call. CDR1 GTSNPN and CDR2 SVGIG come from the germline V gene (reference sequence). Trimming shortened V by 2 bases and J by 5 bases, and 7 bases separated the two germline ends. The CDR3 contains 13 residues. The CDR3 protein is CAWSSRNNSPLHF. CDR3 nucleotides: TGTGCCTGGAGTTCTCGGAATAATTCACCCCTCCACTTT.

This clonotype was detected ten times or more. The V and J genes are TRBV4-1 and TRBJ2-5; D not certain. This CDR3 comprises 15 residues. Trimming removed 4 bases from V and 1 base from J, with 13 bases in between. Germline CDR1 reads MGHRA; CDR2 reads YSYEKL. The CDR3 region is CASSREVRAQETQYF. CDR3 sequence (DNA): TGCGCCAGCAGCCGAGAGGTTCGGGCCCAAGAGACCCAGTACTTC.